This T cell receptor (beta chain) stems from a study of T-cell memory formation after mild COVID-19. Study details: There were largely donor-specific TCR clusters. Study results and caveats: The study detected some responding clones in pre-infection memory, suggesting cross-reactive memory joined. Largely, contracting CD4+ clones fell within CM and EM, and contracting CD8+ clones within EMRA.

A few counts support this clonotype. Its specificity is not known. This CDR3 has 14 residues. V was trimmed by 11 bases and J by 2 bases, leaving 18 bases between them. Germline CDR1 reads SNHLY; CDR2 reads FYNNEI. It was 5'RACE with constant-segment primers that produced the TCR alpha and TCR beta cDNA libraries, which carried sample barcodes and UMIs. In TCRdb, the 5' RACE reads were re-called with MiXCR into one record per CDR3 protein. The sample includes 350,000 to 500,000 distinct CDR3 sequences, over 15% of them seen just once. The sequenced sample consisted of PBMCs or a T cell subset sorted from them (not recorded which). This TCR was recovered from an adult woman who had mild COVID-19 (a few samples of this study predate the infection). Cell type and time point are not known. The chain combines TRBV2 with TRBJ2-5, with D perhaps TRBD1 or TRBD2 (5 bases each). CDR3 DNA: TGTGCCTGCGCCGGGACCGGACCACAAGAGACCCAGTACTTC. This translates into CACAGTGPQETQYF.